The clone carrying this T cell receptor (beta chain) was picked up one time. The CDR3 loop spans 17 amino acids. Germline values: CDR1 PRHDT, CDR2 FYEKMQ (reference sequence). V was clipped by 5 bases and J by 4 bases; unmatched bases: 13. The data originate from a study of T cell changes during pregnancy in multiple sclerosis. Assay: immunoSEQ multiplex PCR; the TCRdb copy retains only in-frame clones and omits some. The sample consists of 30,000 to 45,000 clones, 80% to 95% of them appearing once. The receptor was isolated from a female donor with multiple sclerosis, enrolled in a pregnancy study. The input for sequencing was CD8+ T cells from peripheral blood mononuclear cells, taken in the first trimester of pregnancy. This chain connects TRBV13 to TRBJ2-2; TRBD1 matches 7 bases. CDR3 nucleotide sequence: TGTGCCAGCAGCGAAAACAGGGGCCCCTCGGTCACCGGGGAGCTGTTTTTT. Residues: CASSENRGPSVTGELFF.